The rows below give T cell receptor beta chains drawn from one sample of a study of lymphopenia after photon versus proton radiotherapy. TCRdb's copy holds only in-frame clones and misses some; the assay was immunoSEQ multiplex PCR. The sample consists of over 35,000 clones, about 80% of them appearing once. The sequenced sample was peripheral blood, obtained from a patient treated with proton-based radiotherapy. The receptor set was obtained from a woman aged 70-85 years with pancreatic cancer. The CDR3 runs from the conserved cysteine through the conserved F or W. Fields, in order: J gene, V gene, clone size, D gene, CDR3 protein, CDR3 DNA. The D gene is left open where the match is weak. For some rows the clone size is stated as once, few or many, or as a class when expanded; others skip it.

j_gene: TRBJ2-7; v_gene: TRBV7-3; abundance: -; d_gene: TRBD2; CDR3aa: CASSRTSGPYEQYF; CDR3nt: TGTGCCAGCAGCCGCACTAGCGGGCCATACGAGCAGTACTTC
j_gene: TRBJ2-4; v_gene: TRBV19; abundance: few; d_gene: -; CDR3aa: CASSILFPSSAKNIQYF; CDR3nt: TGTGCCAGTAGTATTCTGTTTCCGTCTTCGGCCAAAAACATTCAGTACTTC
j_gene: TRBJ1-1; v_gene: TRBV11-3; abundance: -; d_gene: -; CDR3aa: CASRLDSLNTEAFF; CDR3nt: TGTGCCAGCAGGTTGGACAGTCTGAACACTGAAGCTTTCTTT
j_gene: TRBJ2-5; v_gene: TRBV19; abundance: few; d_gene: -; CDR3aa: CASQQGQETQYF; CDR3nt: TGTGCCAGTCAGCAGGGCCAAGAGACCCAGTACTTC
j_gene: TRBJ2-1; v_gene: TRBV5-4; abundance: -; d_gene: TRBD2; CDR3aa: CASSSAGEFRYEQFF; CDR3nt: TGTGCCAGCAGCTCAGCGGGAGAATTCAGGTATGAGCAGTTCTTC
j_gene: TRBJ1-2; v_gene: TRBV28; abundance: -; d_gene: -; CDR3aa: CASSLGNNYGYTF; CDR3nt: TGTGCCAGCAGTTTAGGGAACAACTATGGCTACACCTTC
j_gene: TRBJ2-3; v_gene: TRBV20-1; abundance: -; d_gene: -; CDR3aa: CSARDPPTQYF; CDR3nt: TGCAGTGCTAGGGACCCCCCTACGCAGTATTTT
j_gene: TRBJ1-1; v_gene: TRBV28; abundance: few; d_gene: -; CDR3aa: CASSLLGAEAFF; CDR3nt: TGTGCCAGCAGTTTATTAGGGGCTGAAGCTTTCTTT
j_gene: TRBJ2-5; v_gene: TRBV9; abundance: -; d_gene: -; CDR3aa: CASSVGATGETQYF; CDR3nt: TGTGCCAGCAGCGTAGGGGCTACAGGGGAGACCCAGTACTTC
j_gene: TRBJ2-7; v_gene: TRBV19; abundance: -; d_gene: -; CDR3aa: CASSISSGGPYEQYF; CDR3nt: TGTGCCAGTAGTATATCATCGGGCGGCCCCTACGAGCAGTACTTC